These 10 T cell receptor beta chains were sequenced from one sample in a study of technical replicates of blood from a few donors. The method was immunoSEQ multiplex PCR; TCRdb's version includes in-frame clones alone and lacks a portion of them. The sample has about 81,000 clones, about 94% seen once. What was sequenced was T cells isolated from PBMCs. These receptors all stem from a human donor in good health.

The J gene is TRBJ2-3, the V gene TRBV19; 9 bases map to TRBD2. V dropped 3 bases and J dropped 1; count of bases not matched to a gene: 2. There are 15 residues in the CDR3. Germline CDR1 is LNHDA and CDR2 is SQIVND (reference sequence). The CDR3 sequence is CASSIIAGGTDTQYF. CDR3 nucleotides: TGTGCCAGTAGTATTATAGCGGGAGGCACAGATACGCAGTATTTT.

CDR3 amino acids: CASSLSMSSGSFGQYF. The CDR3, as DNA: TGTGCCAGCAGTTTATCGATGTCTAGCGGGAGTTTCGGCCAGTACTTC. This chain links TRBV27 with TRBJ2-5, with TRBD2 matching 10 bases. Germline CDR1 MNHEY, CDR2 SMNVEV (reference sequence). The CDR3 is made up of 16 amino acids. Germline trimming cut 0 bases from V and 10 bases from J; bases unmatched to any gene: 11.

This clone was seen just once. The J gene is TRBJ2-3, the V gene TRBV6-5, with 9 bases fitting TRBD1. CDR3 length equals 14 residues. Germline CDR1 is MNHEY and CDR2 is SVGAGI. Unmatched junction bases numbered 6, after V lost 6 bases and J lost 5 bases. The CDR3 nucleotides read TGTGCCAGCAGCCCTGGGACAGGGAAAGATACGCAGTATTTT. Its translation is CASSPGTGKDTQYF.

The rearrangement links TRBV15 to TRBJ1-2; D may be TRBD1 (5 bases). Germline V gene data show CDR1 as LNHNV and CDR2 as YYDKDF (reference sequence). Trimming removed 1 base at V and 5 bases at J, with 14 bases between. The CDR3 has 15 amino acids. The CDR3 reads CATSRAYDSHYGYTF. The CDR3 DNA follows: TGTGCCACCAGCAGAGCTTACGACAGCCATTATGGCTACACCTTC.

The chain joins TRBV6-1 to TRBJ1-1, with D maybe TRBD1 (6 bases). V lost 3 bases, J lost 5 bases, and 10 bases lay in between. Looked up from germline, CDR1 is MNHNS and CDR2 is SASEGT. CDR3 length: 13 amino acids. CDR3 in DNA: TGTGCCAGCAGTGAGACAGGAAATACTGAAGCTTTCTTT. Its translation: CASSETGNTEAFF.

This chain links TRBV29-1 with TRBJ2-7; TRBD2 aligns across 12 bases. V shed 6 bases, J shed 4 bases, and the junction held 7 bases outside the gene matches. CDR3 size: 14 residues. Germline V lookup: CDR1 SQVTM, CDR2 ANQGSEA. CDR3 sequence: CSVKGLAGTYEQYF. For the CDR3, the DNA is TGCAGCGTGAAGGGACTAGCGGGCACTTACGAGCAGTACTTC.

V gene TRBV4-3 combines with J gene TRBJ2-7; the match to TRBD1 covers 11 bases. CDR3 length: 16 amino acids. The trim removed 2 bases at V and 4 bases at J, leaving 7 bases unmatched. Germline CDR1 reads LGHNA; CDR2 reads YSLEER. The CDR3 loop is CASSQSSGTGGYEQYF. Written as DNA, the CDR3 is TGCGCCAGCAGCCAATCCTCCGGGACAGGGGGATACGAGCAGTACTTC.

V gene TRBV11-3 combines with J gene TRBJ2-1; TRBD2 might be the D (6 bases). CDR1 SGHNT and CDR2 YENEEA come from the germline V gene. CDR3 length: 14 residues. Between the trimmed V and J ends, which lost 8 bases and 6 bases, there was a span of 17 bases. The CDR3 DNA follows: TGTGCCAGCGCAACACTAGCCAGCATCAATGAGCAGTTCTTC. Protein product: CASATLASINEQFF.

V is TRBV27 and J is TRBJ2-7; tentatively, D is TRBD1 (5 bases). The germline CDR1 and CDR2 sequences are MNHEY and SMNVEV (reference sequence). V lost 7 bases, J lost 6 bases, and 13 bases lay in between. CDR3 size: 12 residues. CDR3 bases: TGTGCCAGCATCTTTCAGGGTGGCGAGCAGTACTTC. This encodes CASIFQGGEQYF.

J is TRBJ1-4 and V is TRBV11-2; weak D call: TRBD1 (6 bases). V was cut by 1 base and J by 7 bases, with 10 bases left in between. Germline CDR1 reads SGHAT; CDR2 reads FQNNGV. The CDR3 is made up of 14 amino acids. CDR3 nucleotides: TGTGCCAGCAGCTTAGTCAGGGGCGGTGAAAAACTGTTTTTT. It encodes CASSLVRGGEKLFF.